This is a list of T cell receptor beta chains from one sample in a study of cytomegalovirus exposure and HLA in healthy donors. The method was immunoSEQ multiplex PCR; TCRdb's version includes in-frame clones alone and lacks a portion of them. The data contain under 110,000 clones, 65% to 75% of them singletons. The sequenced material came from PBMCs. The receptors were gathered from a female donor in good health and CMV-seronegative. CDR3s include the opening cysteine and the closing phenylalanine or tryptophan. A D gene is named only where the DNA matches it firmly. Rows give clone size only sometimes, using once, few, many, or a class for an expanded clone.

j_call clone_size v_call d_call cdr3_length cdr3_nt cdr3_aa
TRBJ2-7 . TRBV6-5 . 15 TGTGCCAGCAGAGGAAGGTCTAGCGCCTCCTACGAGCAGTACTTC CASRGRSSASYEQYF
TRBJ2-7 . TRBV29-1 . 11 TGCAGCGTTGTATTCTCGCGGGAGCAGTACTTC CSVVFSREQYF
TRBJ1-2 once TRBV7-2 TRBD1 14 TGTGCCAGCAGTTCCGGACAGGGTGACCATGGCTACACCTTC CASSSGQGDHGYTF
TRBJ2-1 . TRBV7-9 . 15 TGTGCCAGCAGCGAAGGCAGGGGAGTGAACGATGAGCAGTTCTTC CASSEGRGVNDEQFF
TRBJ2-1 . TRBV4-1 TRBD1 15 TGCGCCAGCAGCCAAGAACGGACAGGGGATCGAGAGCAGTTCTTC CASSQERTGDREQFF
TRBJ2-7 . TRBV14 TRBD2 14 TGTGCCAGCAGACCGGGAGGTCTCGGGTACGAGCAGTACTTC CASRPGGLGYEQYF
TRBJ1-3 . TRBV30 . 11 TGTGCCTGTATCTCTAGAAACACCATATATTTT CACISRNTIYF
TRBJ2-7 . TRBV7-9 . 15 TGTGCCAGCAGCCCTTTAGTGGGCTCCTCCTACGAGCAGTACTTC CASSPLVGSSYEQYF
TRBJ2-1 . TRBV4-3 TRBD2 19 TGCGCCAGCAGCCAAGACTTGATGACTAGCGGGAGCTCCTACAATGAGCAGTTCTTC CASSQDLMTSGSSYNEQFF
TRBJ1-5 few TRBV5-5 . 13 TGTGCCAGTTCTCGGGGGGCGGGTCAGCCCCAGCATTTT CASSRGAGQPQHF
TRBJ2-1 . TRBV5-1 TRBD2 16 TGCGCCAGCACGGGGTGGGGTAGCGGGGGCTACAATGAGCAGTTCTTC CASTGWGSGGYNEQFF
TRBJ2-1 few TRBV2 . 14 TGTGCCAGCCTTGAGGGGGAATGGGACAATGAGCAGTTCTTC CASLEGEWDNEQFF
TRBJ2-1 . TRBV5-1 TRBD2 16 TGCGCCAGCAGCTTGGAAGCTAGCGGGGTTTTCAATGAGCAGTTCTTC CASSLEASGVFNEQFF
TRBJ2-7 . TRBV4-2 . 14 TGTGCCAGCAGCCAAGGAACAGGCCCCTCCGAGCAGTACTTC CASSQGTGPSEQYF
TRBJ2-7 . TRBV27 . 14 TGTGCCAGCAGTCCCTACAGCATCGACTACGAGCAGTACTTC CASSPYSIDYEQYF
TRBJ2-1 few TRBV7-8 TRBD2 15 TGTGCCAGCAGCTTAGTGGCTAGCGGGAGGGCCCGGGAGTTCTTC CASSLVASGRAREFF
TRBJ2-1 . TRBV7-9 TRBD2 16 TGTGCCAGCAGCACCCGACTAGCGGGATTCGGGAATGAGCAGTTCTTC CASSTRLAGFGNEQFF
TRBJ1-4 . TRBV19 . 14 TGTGCCAGCATACGTCAGGGGAATAATGAAAAACTGTTTTTT CASIRQGNNEKLFF
TRBJ2-1 . TRBV4-2 . 14 TGTGCCAGCAGCCAAGAGGAGGGAGTACATGAGCAGTTCTTC CASSQEEGVHEQFF
TRBJ2-7 . TRBV7-2 TRBD2 14 TGTGCCAGCAGCACCCAGCGCGGGGGATACGAGCAGTACTTC CASSTQRGGYEQYF
TRBJ2-7 . TRBV11-2 TRBD2 17 TGTGCCAGCACCACGGGACTAGCGGGAGGCTGGGCTACGAAGCAGTACTTC CASTTGLAGGWATKQYF
TRBJ2-7 few TRBV6-1 . 11 TGTGCCAGCATAGACCCACTAGGGCAGTACTTC CASIDPLGQYF
TRBJ2-5 . TRBV29-1 TRBD1 13 TGCAGCTGGGGACAGGGGGCTGTGAAGACCCAGTACTTC CSWGQGAVKTQYF
TRBJ2-2 . TRBV28 . 12 TGTGCCAGCAGTTTTAGCACCGGGGAGCTGTTTTTT CASSFSTGELFF
TRBJ2-1 . TRBV9 TRBD2 18 TGTGCCAGCAGCCTAAGAGGGGTAGGGGAGGGCCGGTACAATGAGCAGTTCTTC CASSLRGVGEGRYNEQFF
TRBJ2-7 . TRBV5-5 TRBD1 13 TGTGCCAGCAGCTGGGACAGGGTAAACGAGCAGTACTTC CASSWDRVNEQYF
TRBJ2-5 few TRBV11-2 TRBD1 16 TGTGCCAGCAGTCTGAGGGGCTACAGGGGAACGGAGACCCAGTACTTC CASSLRGYRGTETQYF
TRBJ1-1 once TRBV7-2 TRBD1 15 TGTGCCAGCAGCCGATCGACAGGGGTCCGTACTGAAGCTTTCTTT CASSRSTGVRTEAFF
TRBJ2-1 . TRBV6-5 . 15 TGTGCCAGCAGTTACTCCGGTCGGGCCTACAATGAGCAGTTCTTC CASSYSGRAYNEQFF
TRBJ2-3 once TRBV7-9 . 15 TGTGCCAGCAGCTTAGGGGGGAGGCCCGCAGATACGCAGTATTTT CASSLGGRPADTQYF
TRBJ2-7 once TRBV5-6 TRBD1 15 TGTGCCAGCAGCGATACAGGGGGTTTTTCCTACGAGCAGTACTTC CASSDTGGFSYEQYF
TRBJ2-1 . TRBV28 . 13 TGTGCCAGCATAGGACTCCTCTACAATGAGCAGTTCTTC CASIGLLYNEQFF
TRBJ2-7 . TRBV28 . 15 TGTGCCAGCAGTTCCGATTGGAGGCGGGAAGGTGAGCAGTACTTC CASSSDWRREGEQYF
TRBJ2-7 . TRBV13 TRBD2 15 TGTGCCAGCAGCTTTCGGCGGGAGGGCCTCTACGAGCAGTACTTC CASSFRREGLYEQYF
TRBJ2-1 . TRBV5-4 TRBD1 14 TGTGCCAGCAGCTTCTGGGACAGGCTGGGTGAGCAGTTCTTC CASSFWDRLGEQFF
TRBJ2-7 . TRBV25-1 . 16 TGTGCCAGCAGTGATGGACAGCTAAATTATCAGGACGAGCAGTACTTC CASSDGQLNYQDEQYF
TRBJ2-1 . TRBV7-2 TRBD2 15 TGTGCCAGCAGCCCCCAGACTAGCGGGAACTATGAGCAGTTCTTC CASSPQTSGNYEQFF
TRBJ1-2 . TRBV27 . 15 TGTGCCAGCCCCGACTTGGGGGGGTATCTTAATGGCTACACCTTC CASPDLGGYLNGYTF
TRBJ2-7 . TRBV15 . 15 TGTGCCACCAGCAGAGAACACCAGCGGAGCTACGAGCAGTACTTC CATSREHQRSYEQYF
TRBJ1-1 . TRBV28 . 14 TGTGCCAGCAGTCTCCCGACAGTGAACACTGAAGCTTTCTTT CASSLPTVNTEAFF
TRBJ2-3 . TRBV6-6 TRBD1 15 TGTGCCAGCAGGATATCAGGGGGCGGAACAGATACGCAGTATTTT CASRISGGGTDTQYF
TRBJ1-1 . TRBV19 TRBD1 14 TGTGCCACCCTTCGACAGGGGGCAAGTACTGAAGCTTTCTTT CATLRQGASTEAFF
TRBJ2-3 once TRBV18 . 13 TGTGCCAGCTCACGGCAGGAAACAGATACGCAGTATTTT CASSRQETDTQYF
TRBJ1-5 few TRBV30 TRBD1 13 TGTGCCTGGAGTGGACAGGGTAATCAGCCCCAGCATTTT CAWSGQGNQPQHF
TRBJ2-7 . TRBV6-5 TRBD2 14 TGTGCCAGCAGCAGGACTAGTTTCCCTCGGGAGCAGTACTTC CASSRTSFPREQYF
TRBJ2-7 . TRBV27 TRBD2 16 TGTGCCAGCAGTTTACGACTAGCGGAGATTCCCTACGAGCAGTACTTC CASSLRLAEIPYEQYF
TRBJ1-1 . TRBV19 . 15 TGTGCCAGTAGTATAGGGCGGGGGGCGAACACTGAAGCTTTCTTT CASSIGRGANTEAFF
TRBJ1-4 . TRBV30 TRBD1 14 TGTGCCTGGAGTGGGATAGGGGGCCATGAAAAACTGTTTTTT CAWSGIGGHEKLFF
TRBJ2-5 few TRBV7-9 TRBD2 15 TGTGCCAGCAGCCCTACCCTACTAGCGCGGGAGACCCAGTACTTC CASSPTLLARETQYF